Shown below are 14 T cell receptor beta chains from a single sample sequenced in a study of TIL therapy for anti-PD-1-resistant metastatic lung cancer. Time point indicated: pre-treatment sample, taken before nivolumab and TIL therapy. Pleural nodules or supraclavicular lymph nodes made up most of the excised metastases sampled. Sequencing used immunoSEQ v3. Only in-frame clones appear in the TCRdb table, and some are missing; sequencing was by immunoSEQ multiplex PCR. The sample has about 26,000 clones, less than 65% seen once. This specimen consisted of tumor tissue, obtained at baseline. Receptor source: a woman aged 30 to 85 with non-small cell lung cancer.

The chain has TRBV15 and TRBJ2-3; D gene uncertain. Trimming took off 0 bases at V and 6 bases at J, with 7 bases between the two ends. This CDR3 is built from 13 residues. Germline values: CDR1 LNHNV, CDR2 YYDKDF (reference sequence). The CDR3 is CATSRDPGDTQYF. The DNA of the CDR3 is TGTGCCACCAGCAGAGATCCCGGGGATACGCAGTATTTT.

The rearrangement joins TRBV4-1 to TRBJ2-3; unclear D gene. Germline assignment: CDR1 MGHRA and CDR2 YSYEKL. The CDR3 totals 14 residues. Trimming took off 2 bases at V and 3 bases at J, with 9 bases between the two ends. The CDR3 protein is CASSQSPVTDTQYF. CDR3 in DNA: TGCGCCAGCAGCCAATCCCCCGTTACAGATACGCAGTATTTT.

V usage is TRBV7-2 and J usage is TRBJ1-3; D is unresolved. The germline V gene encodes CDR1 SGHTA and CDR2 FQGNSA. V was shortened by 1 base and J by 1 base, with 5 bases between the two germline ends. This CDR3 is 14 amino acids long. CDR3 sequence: CASSLVGSGNTIYF. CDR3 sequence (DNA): TGTGCCAGCAGCTTAGTGGGGTCTGGAAACACCATATATTTT.

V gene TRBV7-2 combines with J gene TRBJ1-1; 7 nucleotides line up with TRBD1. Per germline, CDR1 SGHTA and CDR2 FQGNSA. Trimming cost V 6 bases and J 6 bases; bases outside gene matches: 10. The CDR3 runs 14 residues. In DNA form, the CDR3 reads TGTGCCAGCAGGCGCCCAGGGGGGTCCCCTGAAGCTTTCTTT. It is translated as CASRRPGGSPEAFF.

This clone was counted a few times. This chain's CDR3 is CASSEGLAGDGYEQYF. The CDR3 nucleotides read TGCGCCAGCAGCGAAGGACTAGCGGGAGATGGATACGAGCAGTACTTC. The rearrangement uses TRBV5-1 and TRBJ2-7; TRBD2 agrees at 13 bases. V gave up 4 bases and J gave up 4 bases; unmatched junction bases: 8. Germline V lookup: CDR1 SGHRS, CDR2 YFSETQ. The CDR3 runs to 16 residues.

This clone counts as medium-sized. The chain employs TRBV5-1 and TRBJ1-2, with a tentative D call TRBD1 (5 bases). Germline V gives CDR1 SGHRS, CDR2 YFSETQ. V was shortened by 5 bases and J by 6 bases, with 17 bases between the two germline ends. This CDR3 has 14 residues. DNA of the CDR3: TGCGCCAGCAGTCTAACAATGCCGGGGGATGGCTACACCTTC. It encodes CASSLTMPGDGYTF. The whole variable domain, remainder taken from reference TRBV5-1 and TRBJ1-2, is KAGVTQTPRYLIKTRGQQVTLSCSPISGHRSVSWYQQTPGQGLQFLFEYFSETQRNKGNFPGRFSGRQFSNSRSEMNVSTLELGDSALYLCASSLTMPGDGYTFGSGTRLTVV.

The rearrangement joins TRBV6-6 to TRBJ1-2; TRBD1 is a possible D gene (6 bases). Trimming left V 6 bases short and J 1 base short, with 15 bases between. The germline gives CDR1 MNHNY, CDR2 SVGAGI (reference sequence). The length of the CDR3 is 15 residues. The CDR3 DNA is TGTGCCAGCAGAATGCAGGGGTCCCTTAACTATGGCTACACCTTC. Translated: CASRMQGSLNYGYTF.

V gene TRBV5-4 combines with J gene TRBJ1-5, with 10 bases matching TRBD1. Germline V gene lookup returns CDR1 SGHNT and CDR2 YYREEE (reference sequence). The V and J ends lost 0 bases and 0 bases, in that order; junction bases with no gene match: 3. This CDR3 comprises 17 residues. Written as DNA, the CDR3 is TGTGCCAGCAGCTTGGGACAGGGGGCGTTTAGCAATCAGCCCCAGCATTTT. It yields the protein CASSLGQGAFSNQPQHF.

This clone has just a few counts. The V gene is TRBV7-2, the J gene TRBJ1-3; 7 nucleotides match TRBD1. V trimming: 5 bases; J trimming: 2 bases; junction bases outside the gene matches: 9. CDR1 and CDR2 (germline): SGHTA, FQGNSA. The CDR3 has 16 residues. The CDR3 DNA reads TGTGCCAGCAGCGGCGGGACAGAATCTGCTGGAAACACCATATATTTT. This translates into CASSGGTESAGNTIYF.

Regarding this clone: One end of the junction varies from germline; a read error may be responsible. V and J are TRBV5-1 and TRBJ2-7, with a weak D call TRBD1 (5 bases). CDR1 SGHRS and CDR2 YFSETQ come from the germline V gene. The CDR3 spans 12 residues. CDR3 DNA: TGTGCCAGCAGTTTAGACAGATACGAGCAGTACTTC. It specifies CASSLDRYEQYF.

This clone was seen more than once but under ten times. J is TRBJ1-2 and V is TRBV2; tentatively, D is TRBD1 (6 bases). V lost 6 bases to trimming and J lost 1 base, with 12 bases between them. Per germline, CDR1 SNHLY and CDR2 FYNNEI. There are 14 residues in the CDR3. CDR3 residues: CASSLGGNNYGYTF. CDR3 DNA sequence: TGTGCCAGCAGCCTAGGGGGGAATAACTATGGCTACACCTTC.

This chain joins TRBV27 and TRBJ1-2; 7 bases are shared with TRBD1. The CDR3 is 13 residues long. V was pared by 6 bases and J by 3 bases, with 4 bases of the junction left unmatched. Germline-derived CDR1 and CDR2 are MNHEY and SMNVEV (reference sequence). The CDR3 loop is CASSIDRDYGYTF. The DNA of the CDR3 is TGTGCCAGCAGCATAGACAGGGACTATGGCTACACCTTC.

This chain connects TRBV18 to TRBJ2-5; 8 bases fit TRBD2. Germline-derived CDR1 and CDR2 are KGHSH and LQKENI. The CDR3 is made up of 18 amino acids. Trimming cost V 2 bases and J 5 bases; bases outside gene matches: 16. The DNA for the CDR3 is TGTGCCAGCTCACCATTGACTAGCGCTCTACCGAGGGGGGAGACCCAGTACTTC. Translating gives CASSPLTSALPRGETQYF.

This chain's CDR3 is CASSQTDTEFGYTF. The CDR3 DNA follows: TGCGCCAGCAGCCAGACGGACACGGAGTTTGGCTACACCTTC. This chain connects TRBV4-1 to TRBJ1-2, with D tentatively TRBD1 (5 bases). The CDR3 consists of 14 residues. The ends were cut back, 3 bases at V and 7 bases at J, with 15 bases in the middle. Germline CDR1 MGHRA, CDR2 YSYEKL.